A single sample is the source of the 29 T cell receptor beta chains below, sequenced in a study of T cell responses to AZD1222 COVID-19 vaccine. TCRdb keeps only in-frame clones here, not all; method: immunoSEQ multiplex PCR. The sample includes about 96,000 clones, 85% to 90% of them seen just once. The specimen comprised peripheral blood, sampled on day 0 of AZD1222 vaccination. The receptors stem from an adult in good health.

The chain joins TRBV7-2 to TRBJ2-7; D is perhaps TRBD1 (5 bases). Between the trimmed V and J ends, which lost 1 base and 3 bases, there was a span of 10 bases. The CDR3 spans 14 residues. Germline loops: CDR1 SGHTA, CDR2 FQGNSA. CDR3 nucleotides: TGTGCCAGCAGCTTAGGGGGCAGTAACTACGAGCAGTACTTC. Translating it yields CASSLGGSNYEQYF.

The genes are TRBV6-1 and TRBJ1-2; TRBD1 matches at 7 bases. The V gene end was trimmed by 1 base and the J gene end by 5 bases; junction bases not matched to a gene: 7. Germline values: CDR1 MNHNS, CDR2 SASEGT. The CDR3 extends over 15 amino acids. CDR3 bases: TGTGCCAGCAGTGAAGGGGACAGTCTTAGGTATGGCTACACCTTC. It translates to CASSEGDSLRYGYTF.

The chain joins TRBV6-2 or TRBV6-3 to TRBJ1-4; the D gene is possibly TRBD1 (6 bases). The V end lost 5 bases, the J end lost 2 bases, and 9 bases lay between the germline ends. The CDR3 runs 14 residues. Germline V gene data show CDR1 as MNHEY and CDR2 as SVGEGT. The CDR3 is CASSGQPTNEKLFF. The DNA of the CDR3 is TGTGCCAGCAGTGGACAGCCTACTAATGAAAAACTGTTTTTT.

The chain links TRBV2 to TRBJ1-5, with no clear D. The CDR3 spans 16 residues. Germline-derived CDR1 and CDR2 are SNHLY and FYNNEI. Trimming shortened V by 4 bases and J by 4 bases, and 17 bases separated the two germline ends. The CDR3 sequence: CASSGRVGLGNQPQHF. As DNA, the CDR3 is TGTGCCAGCAGTGGTCGCGTGGGGTTGGGGAATCAGCCCCAGCATTTT.

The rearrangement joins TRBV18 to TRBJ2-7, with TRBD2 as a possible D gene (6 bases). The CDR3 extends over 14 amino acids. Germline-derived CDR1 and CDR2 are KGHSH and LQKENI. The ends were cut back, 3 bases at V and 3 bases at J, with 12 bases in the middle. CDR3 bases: TGTGCCAGCTCACCTGTGGGGGGTGACTACGAGCAGTACTTC. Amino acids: CASSPVGGDYEQYF.

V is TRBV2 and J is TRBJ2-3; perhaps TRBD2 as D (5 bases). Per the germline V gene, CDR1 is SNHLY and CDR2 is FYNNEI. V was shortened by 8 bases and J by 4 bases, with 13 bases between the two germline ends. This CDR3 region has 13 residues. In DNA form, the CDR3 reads TGTGCCAGCGCACTAGATTTGTCAGATACGCAGTATTTT. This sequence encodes CASALDLSDTQYF.

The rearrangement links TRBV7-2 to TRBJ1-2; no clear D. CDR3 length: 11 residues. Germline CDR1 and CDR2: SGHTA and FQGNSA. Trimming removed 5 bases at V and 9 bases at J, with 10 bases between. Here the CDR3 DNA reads TGTGCCAGCAGCATGATCGGCAGCTACACCTTC. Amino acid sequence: CASSMIGSYTF.

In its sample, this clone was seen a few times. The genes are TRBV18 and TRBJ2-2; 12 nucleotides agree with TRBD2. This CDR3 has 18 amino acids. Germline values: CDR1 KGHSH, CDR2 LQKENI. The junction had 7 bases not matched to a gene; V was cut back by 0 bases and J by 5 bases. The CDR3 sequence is CASSPPVLAGGPTGELFF. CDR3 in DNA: TGTGCCAGCTCACCACCGGTCCTAGCGGGAGGGCCGACCGGGGAGCTGTTTTTT.

The DNA of the CDR3 is TGTGCCAGCAGCGTAGAGGAGGGACTAGCGGGAGCGGGAGAGCAGTTCTTC. Translation gives CASSVEEGLAGAGEQFF. The chain joins TRBV9 to TRBJ2-1; 14 bases fit TRBD2. Germline V gene data show CDR1 as SGDLS and CDR2 as YYNGEE. This CDR3 has 17 amino acids. The junction had 9 bases not matched to a gene; V was cut back by 0 bases and J by 10 bases.

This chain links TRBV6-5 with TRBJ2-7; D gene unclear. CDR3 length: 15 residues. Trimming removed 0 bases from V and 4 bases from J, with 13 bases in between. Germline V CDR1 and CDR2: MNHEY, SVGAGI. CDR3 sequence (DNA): TGTGCCAGCAGTTACTCTCTGGCTGGGAAGTACGAGCAGTACTTC. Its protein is CASSYSLAGKYEQYF.

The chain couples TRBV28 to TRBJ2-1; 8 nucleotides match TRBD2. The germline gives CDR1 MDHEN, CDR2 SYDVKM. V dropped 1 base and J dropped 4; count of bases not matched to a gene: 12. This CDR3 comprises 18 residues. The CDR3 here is CASSLSPGLGTIYNEQFF. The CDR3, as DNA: TGTGCCAGCAGTTTATCTCCGGGACTAGGGACGATTTACAATGAGCAGTTCTTC.

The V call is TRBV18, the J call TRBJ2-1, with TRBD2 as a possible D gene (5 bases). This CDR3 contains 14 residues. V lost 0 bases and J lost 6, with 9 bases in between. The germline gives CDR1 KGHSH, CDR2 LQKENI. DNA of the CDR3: TGTGCCAGCTCACCACCCGCGGGTGGCAATGAGCAGTTCTTC. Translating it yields CASSPPAGGNEQFF.

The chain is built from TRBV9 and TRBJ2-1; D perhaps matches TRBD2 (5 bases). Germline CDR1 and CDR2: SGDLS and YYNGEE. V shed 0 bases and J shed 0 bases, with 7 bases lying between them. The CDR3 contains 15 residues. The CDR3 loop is CASSVVGSSYNEQFF. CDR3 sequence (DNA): TGTGCCAGCAGCGTAGTAGGGAGCTCCTACAATGAGCAGTTCTTC. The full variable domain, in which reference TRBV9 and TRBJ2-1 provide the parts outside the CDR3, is DSGVTQTPKHLITATGQRVTLRCSPRSGDLSVYWYQQSLDQGLQFLIQYYNGEERAKGNILERFSAQQFPDLHSELNLSSLELGDSALYFCASSVVGSSYNEQFFGPGTRLTVL.

The CDR3 DNA follows: TGCGCCAGCAGTCAAGCCAGGGCTGAAGAGACCCAGTACTTC. This encodes CASSQARAEETQYF. V is TRBV23-1 and J is TRBJ2-5; weak D call: TRBD1 (5 bases). TRBV23-1 is identified as an open reading frame with a role that is uncertain. The CDR3 runs 14 residues. The ends were cut back, 2 bases at V and 3 bases at J, with 10 bases in the middle.

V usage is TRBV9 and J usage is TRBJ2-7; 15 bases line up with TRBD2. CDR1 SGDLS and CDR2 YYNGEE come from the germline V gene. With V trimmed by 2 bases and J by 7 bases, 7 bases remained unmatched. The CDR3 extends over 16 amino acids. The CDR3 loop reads CASSVDPGLAGGEQYF. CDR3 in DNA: TGTGCCAGCAGCGTTGATCCGGGACTAGCGGGAGGTGAGCAGTACTTC.

The CDR3 DNA follows: TGTGCCAGCAGTGCCCAGGGGGTTGGGGAGACCCAGTACTTC. As protein: CASSAQGVGETQYF. The chain joins TRBV25-1 to TRBJ2-5; 7 positions match TRBD1. Germline V lookup: CDR1 MGHDK, CDR2 SYGVNS. The CDR3 sequence is 14 residues long. Losses at the gene ends were 4 bases for V and 5 bases for J; bases not matched to a gene: 7.

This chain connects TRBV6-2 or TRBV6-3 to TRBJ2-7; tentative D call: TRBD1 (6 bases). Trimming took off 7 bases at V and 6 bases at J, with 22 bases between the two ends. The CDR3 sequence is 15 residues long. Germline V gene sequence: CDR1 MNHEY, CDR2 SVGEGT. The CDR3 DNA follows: TGTGCCAGCACCCCCATCTGGGGGCAGGGTGTCGAGCAGTACTTC. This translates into CASTPIWGQGVEQYF.

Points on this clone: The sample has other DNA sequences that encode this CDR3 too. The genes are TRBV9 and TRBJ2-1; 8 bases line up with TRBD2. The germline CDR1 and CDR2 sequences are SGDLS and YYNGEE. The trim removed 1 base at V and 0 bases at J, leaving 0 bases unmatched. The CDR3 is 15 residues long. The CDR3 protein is CASSVSGSSYNEQFF. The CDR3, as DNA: TGTGCCAGCAGCGTAAGCGGGAGCTCCTACAATGAGCAGTTCTTC.

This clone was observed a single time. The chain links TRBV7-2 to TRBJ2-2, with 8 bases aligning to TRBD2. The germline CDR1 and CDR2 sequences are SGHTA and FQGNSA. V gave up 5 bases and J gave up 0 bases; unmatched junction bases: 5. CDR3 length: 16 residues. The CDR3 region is CASSHSGTPNTGELFF. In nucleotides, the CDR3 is TGTGCCAGCAGCCATAGCGGGACTCCGAACACCGGGGAGCTGTTTTTT.

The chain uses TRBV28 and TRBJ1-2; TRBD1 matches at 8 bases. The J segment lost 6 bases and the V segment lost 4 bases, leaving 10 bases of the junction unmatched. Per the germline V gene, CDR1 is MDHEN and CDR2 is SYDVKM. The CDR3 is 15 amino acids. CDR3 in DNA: TGTGCCAGCAGTTCCCCTCAGGGGGCATGGGATGGCTACACCTTC. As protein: CASSSPQGAWDGYTF.

This CDR3 is CASRTASLYEQYF. CDR3 nucleotides: TGTGCCAGCAGAACAGCCAGTCTCTACGAGCAGTACTTC. The chain joins TRBV28 to TRBJ2-7, with D unclear. This CDR3 spans 13 amino acids. Trimming left V 6 bases short and J 3 bases short, with 12 bases between. Germline lookup yields CDR1 MDHEN and CDR2 SYDVKM.

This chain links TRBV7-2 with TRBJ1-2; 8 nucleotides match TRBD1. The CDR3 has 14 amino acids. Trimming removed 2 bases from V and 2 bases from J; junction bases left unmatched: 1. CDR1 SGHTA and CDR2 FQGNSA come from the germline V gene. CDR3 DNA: TGTGCCAGCAGCTTAAACAGGGGGAACTATGGCTACACCTTC. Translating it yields CASSLNRGNYGYTF.

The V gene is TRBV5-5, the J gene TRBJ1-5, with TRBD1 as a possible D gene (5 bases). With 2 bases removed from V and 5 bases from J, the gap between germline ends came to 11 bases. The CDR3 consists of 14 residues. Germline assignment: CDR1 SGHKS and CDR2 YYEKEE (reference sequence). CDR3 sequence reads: CASSLPGKDQPQHF. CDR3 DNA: TGTGCCAGCAGCTTACCAGGGAAGGATCAGCCCCAGCATTTT. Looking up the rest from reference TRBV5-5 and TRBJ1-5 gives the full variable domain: DAGVTQSPTHLIKTRGQQVTLRCSPISGHKSVSWYQQVLGQGPQFIFQYYEKEERGRGNFPDRFSARQFPNYSSELNVNALLLGDSALYLCASSLPGKDQPQHFGDGTRLSIL.

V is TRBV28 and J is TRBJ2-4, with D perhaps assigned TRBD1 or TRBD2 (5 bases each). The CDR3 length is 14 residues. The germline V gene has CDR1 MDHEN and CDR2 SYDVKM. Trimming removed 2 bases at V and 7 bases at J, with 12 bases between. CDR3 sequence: CASSLIGGSNIQYF. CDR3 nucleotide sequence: TGTGCCAGCAGTTTAATTGGGGGTTCCAACATTCAGTACTTC.

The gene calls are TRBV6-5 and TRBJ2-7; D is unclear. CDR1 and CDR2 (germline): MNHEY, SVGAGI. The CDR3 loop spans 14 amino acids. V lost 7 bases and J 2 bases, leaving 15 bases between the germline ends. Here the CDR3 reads CASTELQTPYEQYF. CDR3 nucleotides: TGTGCCAGCACCGAACTACAGACCCCCTACGAGCAGTACTTC.

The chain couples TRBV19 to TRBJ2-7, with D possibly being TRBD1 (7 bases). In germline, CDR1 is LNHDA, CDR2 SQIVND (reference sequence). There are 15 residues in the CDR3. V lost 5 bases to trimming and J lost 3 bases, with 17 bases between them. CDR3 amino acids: CASSPLQGGLYEQYF. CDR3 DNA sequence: TGTGCCAGTAGTCCCTTGCAGGGGGGCCTCTACGAGCAGTACTTC.

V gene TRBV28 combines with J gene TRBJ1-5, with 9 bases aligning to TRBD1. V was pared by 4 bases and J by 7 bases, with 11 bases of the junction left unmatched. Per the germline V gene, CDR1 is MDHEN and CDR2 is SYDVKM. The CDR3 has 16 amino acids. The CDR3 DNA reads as TGTGCCAGCAGTTCATCGGTACAGGGGGCAGGGCAGCCCCAGCATTTT. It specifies CASSSSVQGAGQPQHF.

CDR3 sequence (DNA): TGTGCCAGCGCCGCGGGACTAGCTACTTTCACGAAGACCCAGTACTTC. Protein: CASAAGLATFTKTQYF. The chain joins TRBV7-9 to TRBJ2-5, with 9 bases fitting TRBD2. After removal of 8 bases from V and 6 bases from J, the junction contained 16 bases not matched to a gene. This CDR3 contains 16 residues. Germline lookup yields CDR1 SEHNR and CDR2 FQNEAQ (reference sequence).

CDR3 in amino acids: CASTTGQGSAEAFF. The CDR3 DNA is TGTGCCAGCACTACGGGACAGGGGAGCGCTGAAGCTTTCTTT. The chain has TRBV6-5 and TRBJ1-1, with 10 bases identical to TRBD1. V was pared by 7 bases and J by 6 bases, with 8 bases of the junction left unmatched. Germline V gene sequence: CDR1 MNHEY, CDR2 SVGAGI. There are 14 residues in the CDR3.